The 24 T cell receptor beta chains below were found in one sample sequenced in a study of cytomegalovirus exposure and HLA in healthy donors. Amplification used 60 Vbeta primers and 13 Jbeta primers. TCRdb's table, derived via immunoSEQ multiplex PCR, lists solely in-frame clones and lacks some. The sample contains some 120,000 clones, about 83% of which appear only once. Sequencing was done on a sample of PBMCs. These receptor sequences come from a man aged 25 to 45 in good health and CMV-seronegative.

The chain has TRBV4-2 and TRBJ2-2, with a tentative D call TRBD2 (6 bases). The germline CDR1 and CDR2 sequences are LGHNA and YNFKEQ. V was clipped by 2 bases and J by 4 bases, with 14 bases between them. This CDR3 comprises 16 residues. CDR3 amino acids: CASSQPQLGGTGELFF. In DNA, the CDR3 is TGTGCCAGCAGCCAACCCCAGCTGGGGGGCACCGGGGAGCTGTTTTTT.

The V gene is TRBV28, the J gene TRBJ1-2; D gene unclear. The germline V gene has CDR1 MDHEN and CDR2 SYDVKM. Deletions cut 3 bases from V and 5 bases from J, with 22 bases between. This CDR3 comprises 17 residues. The CDR3: CASSFPPGIPLMYGYTF. The CDR3 region has the DNA TGTGCCAGCAGTTTCCCCCCGGGTATCCCTTTGATGTATGGCTACACCTTC.

In this sample, this clone turned up a few times. This rearrangement joins TRBV4-2 to TRBJ2-6, with D possibly TRBD1 on 5 matching bases. The V end lost 0 bases, the J end lost 0 bases, and 12 bases lay between the germline ends. The length of the CDR3 is 18 residues. From germline, CDR1 is LGHNA and CDR2 YNFKEQ. CDR3 bases: TGTGCCAGCAGCCAAGATAGGACATCCAGCTCTGGGGCCAACGTCCTGACTTTC. This sequence encodes CASSQDRTSSSGANVLTF.

The V gene is TRBV7-2, the J gene TRBJ1-6, with TRBD1 matching over 9 bases. CDR1 and CDR2 (germline): SGHTA, FQGNSA. With V trimmed by 1 base and J by 6 bases, 4 bases remained unmatched. This CDR3 has 16 amino acids. The CDR3: CASSLGGTGTNSPLHF. Here the CDR3 DNA reads TGTGCCAGCAGCTTAGGAGGGACAGGGACTAATTCACCCCTCCACTTT.

The chain recombines TRBV9 with TRBJ2-2; 7 nucleotides align to TRBD1. In germline, CDR1 is SGDLS, CDR2 YYNGEE. The length of the CDR3 is 15 residues. V shed 4 bases and J 2 bases; nucleotides not matched to a gene: 5. The DNA for the CDR3 is TGTGCCAGCAGCCGGGACAGCCATAACACCGGGGAGCTGTTTTTT. It translates to CASSRDSHNTGELFF.

This clone occurred once. The genes are TRBV19 and TRBJ1-6; D possibly corresponds to TRBD1 (6 bases). CDR3 size: 13 residues. V was shortened by 6 bases and J by 6 bases, with 9 bases between the two germline ends. The V gene's germline CDR1 is LNHDA and CDR2 SQIVND (reference sequence). CDR3 sequence: CASRDRSNSPLHF. The DNA of the CDR3 is TGTGCCAGTAGGGACAGATCTAATTCACCCCTCCACTTT. The full variable domain, completed using reference TRBV19 and TRBJ1-6, is DGGITQSPKYLFRKEGQNVTLSCEQNLNHDAMYWYRQDPGQGLRLIYYSQIVNDFQKGDIAEGYSVSREKKESFPLTVTSAQKNPTAFYLCASRDRSNSPLHFGNGTRLTVT.

The genes are TRBV6-5 and TRBJ1-1, with D unresolved. Germline CDR1 MNHEY, CDR2 SVGAGI. CDR3 length: 13 residues. Trimming removed 0 bases from V and 5 bases from J, with 7 bases in between. The CDR3 is CASSYSRETEAFF. Here the CDR3 DNA reads TGTGCCAGCAGTTACTCGCGGGAGACTGAAGCTTTCTTT.

This clone was recorded only once. The gene calls are TRBV12-5 and TRBJ1-1, with D maybe TRBD1 (5 bases). The CDR3 is 15 residues long. Trimming shortened V by 2 bases and J by 6 bases, and 16 bases separated the two germline ends. Germline CDR1 is LGHNT and CDR2 is FRNRAP. CDR3 coding DNA: TGTGCTAGTGGTTTGTCCGGGGGGGAAACCCCTGAAGCTTTCTTT. As protein: CASGLSGGETPEAFF.

CDR3 DNA sequence: TGTGCCAGCAGTTCTCCGGGACACACTTACGAGCAGTACTTC. It encodes CASSSPGHTYEQYF. The chain carries TRBV28 and TRBJ2-7, with D possibly TRBD1 on 6 matching bases. The germline CDR1 and CDR2 sequences are MDHEN and SYDVKM. The CDR3 contains 14 residues. Trimming left V 4 bases short and J 4 bases short, with 14 bases between.

The CDR3 DNA reads as TGTGCCAGCAGCATTGGACTAGCGGGCGGCTACGAGCAGTACTTC. This sequence encodes CASSIGLAGGYEQYF. V and J are TRBV11-2 and TRBJ2-7; 11 positions match TRBD2. Losses at the gene ends were 5 bases for V and 3 bases for J; bases not matched to a gene: 6. The germline V gene has CDR1 SGHAT and CDR2 FQNNGV. This CDR3 is built from 15 residues. The full variable domain, with the rest looked up from reference TRBV11-2 and TRBJ2-7, is EAGVAQSPRYKIIEKRQSVAFWCNPISGHATLYWYQQILGQGPKLLIQFQNNGVVDDSQLPKDRFSAERLKGVDSTLKIQPAKLEDSAVYLCASSIGLAGGYEQYFGPGTRLTVT.

The chain has TRBV7-2 and TRBJ1-2, with 10 bases fitting TRBD1. The V segment lost 2 bases and the J segment 10 bases; nucleotides outside the gene matches: 7. Germline V gives CDR1 SGHTA, CDR2 FQGNSA. The CDR3 loop spans 14 amino acids. Here the CDR3 DNA reads TGTGCCAGCAGCTTATTGGGACAGGGGTCTACCTACACCTTC. This codes for CASSLLGQGSTYTF.

Written as DNA, the CDR3 is TGTGCCTGGAGTGGACCTCAAGCGGACTATGGCTACACCTTC. Its translation: CAWSGPQADYGYTF. The chain has TRBV30 and TRBJ1-2; no clear D gene. Between the trimmed V and J ends, which lost 1 base and 3 bases, there was a span of 12 bases. The CDR3 has 14 amino acids. Germline CDR1 GTSNPN, CDR2 SVGIG (reference sequence).

The genes are TRBV5-1 and TRBJ1-5; D gene unclear. The CDR3 is made up of 16 amino acids. Germline V gene data show CDR1 as SGHRS and CDR2 as YFSETQ. Trimming left V 0 bases short and J 0 bases short, with 10 bases between. CDR3 in DNA: TGCGCCAGCAGCTTGGGGGGAGCTCATAGCAATCAGCCCCAGCATTTT. Residues: CASSLGGAHSNQPQHF.

The chain combines TRBV7-2 with TRBJ2-2; D gene unclear. With 6 bases removed from V and 1 base from J, the gap between germline ends came to 6 bases. The CDR3 is 13 residues long. Looked up from germline, CDR1 is SGHTA and CDR2 is FQGNSA. This CDR3 reads CASRRLNTGELFF. DNA of the CDR3: TGTGCCAGCAGGCGGTTGAACACCGGGGAGCTGTTTTTT.

The chain recombines TRBV6-5 with TRBJ2-7; 8 bases are shared with TRBD1. Germline V gene data show CDR1 as MNHEY and CDR2 as SVGAGI. The CDR3 length is 14 residues. Germline trimming cut 7 bases from V and 6 bases from J; bases unmatched to any gene: 11. The CDR3 reads CASTPGGDVSEQYF. The CDR3 DNA reads TGTGCCAGCACCCCAGGGGGCGATGTTAGCGAGCAGTACTTC.

The V call is TRBV7-3, the J call TRBJ1-6, with 7 nucleotides matching TRBD1. Germline CDR1 SGHTA, CDR2 FQGTGA. The CDR3 loop spans 15 amino acids. Trimming removed 5 bases from V and 6 bases from J; junction bases left unmatched: 7. The CDR3 sequence is CASSPEAGGNSPLHF. CDR3 nucleotides: TGTGCCAGCAGCCCCGAAGCAGGGGGTAATTCACCCCTCCACTTT.

The CDR3 nucleotides read TGTGCCAGCAGCCGACGGGAGAACACTGAAGCTTTCTTT. Translation: CASSRRENTEAFF. The chain recombines TRBV28 with TRBJ1-1; no clear D. CDR1 is MDHEN, CDR2 SYDVKM, per germline. The CDR3 is made up of 13 amino acids. Trimming removed 6 bases at V and 1 base at J, with 9 bases between.

The chain recombines TRBV15 with TRBJ2-1; 7 bases are a match to TRBD1. The V and J ends lost 5 bases and 6 bases, in that order; junction bases with no gene match: 13. Looked up from germline, CDR1 is LNHNV and CDR2 is YYDKDF (reference sequence). The CDR3 has 16 amino acids. CDR3 in DNA: TGTGCCACCAGCGGTGGGATACAGGGGTTAAGCAATGAGCAGTTCTTC. Its protein product is CATSGGIQGLSNEQFF.

The chain uses TRBV9 and TRBJ1-3; unclear D gene. The length of the CDR3 is 15 residues. Germline V gene data show CDR1 as SGDLS and CDR2 as YYNGEE. V lost 7 bases, J lost 0 bases, and 14 bases lay in between. The CDR3 DNA follows: TGTGCCAGCGGGGTTAGCGGCAACTCTGGAAACACCATATATTTT. Translated, it gives CASGVSGNSGNTIYF.

J is TRBJ2-7 and V is TRBV18, with 8 bases fitting TRBD1. Unmatched junction bases numbered 6, after V lost 1 base and J lost 1 base. This CDR3 contains 16 residues. From germline, CDR1 is KGHSH and CDR2 LQKENI. CDR3 residues: CASSPRTGQASYEQYF. In DNA form, the CDR3 reads TGTGCCAGCTCACCACGGACAGGGCAAGCATCCTACGAGCAGTACTTC.

J is TRBJ1-1 and V is TRBV6-1, with D uncertain. V was trimmed by 6 bases and J by 0 bases, leaving 5 bases between them. This CDR3 is built from 12 residues. Germline V CDR1 and CDR2: MNHNS, SASEGT. CDR3: CASSGLNTEAFF. CDR3 sequence (DNA): TGTGCCAGCAGCGGTCTGAACACTGAAGCTTTCTTT.

The rearrangement uses TRBV19 and TRBJ1-3; possibly TRBD1 for D (6 bases). The CDR3 spans 15 residues. CDR1 LNHDA and CDR2 SQIVND come from the germline V gene (reference sequence). Trimming took 7 bases from V and 0 from J, leaving 13 bases between them. This chain's CDR3 is CASNLDRSSGNTIYF. The CDR3 bases are TGTGCCAGTAACCTGGACAGAAGCTCTGGAAACACCATATATTTT.

The chain joins TRBV12-5 to TRBJ1-2; 7 bases match TRBD1. This CDR3 has 13 residues. The V and J ends lost 1 base and 7 bases, in that order; junction bases with no gene match: 3. The germline CDR1 and CDR2 sequences are LGHNT and FRNRAP. The CDR3 DNA reads TGTGCTAGTGGTTTGGGGACAGGTCTTGGCTACACCTTC. Protein product: CASGLGTGLGYTF.

The chain carries TRBV15 and TRBJ1-1, with D perhaps TRBD1 (6 bases). CDR3 size: 14 residues. Trimming removed 5 bases from V and 5 bases from J, with 15 bases in between. Germline CDR1 LNHNV, CDR2 YYDKDF (reference sequence). In DNA form, the CDR3 reads TGTGCCACCAGCGGATACAGGGATGGGACTGAAGCTTTCTTT. Its translation: CATSGYRDGTEAFF.